One and the same sample provided the 5 T cell receptor beta chains below, sequenced in a study of technical replicates of blood from several donors. Libraries were prepared by immunoSEQ multiplex PCR; TCRdb keeps only in-frame clonotypes and omits some of them. The sample records 60,000 to 85,000 clones, 94% being singletons. Material: T cells isolated from PBMCs. The receptors derive from a human donor in good health.

The CDR3 spells CASSNTGAGNTIYF. Here the CDR3 DNA reads TGTGCCAGCAGCAATACAGGGGCCGGAAACACCATATATTTT. J is TRBJ1-3 and V is TRBV9; the match to TRBD1 covers 7 bases. The CDR3 has 14 amino acids. The germline gives CDR1 SGDLS, CDR2 YYNGEE. The ends lost 4 bases at V and 4 bases at J; junction bases unmatched: 5.

This chain connects TRBV28 to TRBJ2-1, with 9 nucleotides matching TRBD1. V shed 3 bases and J 10 bases; nucleotides not matched to a gene: 7. CDR3 length: 14 residues. Looked up from germline, CDR1 is MDHEN and CDR2 is SYDVKM. CDR3 loop: CASSFSDRGGEQFF. The CDR3 DNA reads TGTGCCAGCAGTTTTTCGGACAGGGGAGGCGAGCAGTTCTTC.

The chain combines TRBV15 with TRBJ2-1; D is uncertain. Trimming took off 5 bases at V and 9 bases at J, with 17 bases between the two ends. From germline, CDR1 is LNHNV and CDR2 YYDKDF (reference sequence). The CDR3 contains 14 residues. The DNA for the CDR3 is TGTGCCACCAGCTCCTACCGAGGCTCCCCTGAGCAGTTCTTC. Translated, it gives CATSSYRGSPEQFF.

The chain joins TRBV27 to TRBJ1-1, with D perhaps TRBD1 (6 bases). Trimming removed 7 bases from V and 1 base from J, with 13 bases in between. CDR1 MNHEY and CDR2 SMNVEV come from the germline V gene (reference sequence). The CDR3 consists of 14 residues. The CDR3 reads CASTPRRGNTEAFF. The CDR3 DNA reads as TGTGCCAGCACCCCACGCAGGGGGAACACTGAAGCTTTCTTT.

The chain employs TRBV7-3 and TRBJ2-1; TRBD2 agrees at 8 bases. The V gene end was trimmed by 4 bases and the J gene end by 11 bases; junction bases not matched to a gene: 7. Germline V gene data show CDR1 as SGHTA and CDR2 as FQGTGA. The CDR3 has 13 amino acids. CDR3 in amino acids: CASSSGGDSKQFF. CDR3 in DNA: TGTGCCAGCAGCTCGGGGGGGGACTCCAAGCAGTTCTTC. The full variable domain, rest sourced from reference TRBV7-3 and TRBJ2-1, is GAGVSQTPSNKVTEKGKYVELRCDPISGHTALYWYRQSLGQGPEFLIYFQGTGAADDSGLPNDRFFAVRPEGSVSTLKIQRTERGDSAVYLCASSSGGDSKQFFGPGTRLTVL.